This T cell receptor (beta chain) derives from a study of T cells after yellow fever vaccination. About the study: Fractions low in cell number were prepared with SMART-Seq v4 Ultra Low Input.

TCRdb independently ran MiXCR on the 5' RACE reads; one entry per CDR3 protein. The sample yields around 320,000 distinct CDR3 sequences, about 4.5% seen once. Whole-study results and caveats: Sorted repertoires could include abundant contaminating clonotypes from bulk cells.

CDR3 size: 14 residues. Trimming shortened V by 5 bases and J by 0 bases, and 11 bases separated the two germline ends. To note about this clonotype: Its antigen is as yet unknown.

The sequenced sample was PBMCs, obtained 15 days after the yellow fever booster vaccination. The sequence derives from a man younger than 35 who received the YFV17D yellow fever vaccine. V and J are TRBV23-1 and TRBJ2-7; possible D gene TRBD2, 5 bases. TRBV23-1 is assigned to the ORF class and has an uncertain function. The CDR3 DNA sequence: TGCGCCAGCAGTTGCCCACGGGGCTCCTACGAGCAGTACTTC. Protein: CASSCPRGSYEQYF.